This entry lists 12 T cell receptor beta chains sequenced from one sample in a study of cytomegalovirus exposure and HLA in healthy donors. Vbeta (60) and Jbeta (13) primers were used in the PCR. The protocol was immunoSEQ multiplex PCR, while the TCRdb copy is restricted to in-frame clones and leaves out a portion. The sample carries about 130,000 clones, around four fifths recorded once. The specimen was PBMCs. All receptors come from a man aged 25-40 years in good health and CMV-seropositive.

The genes are TRBV4-3 and TRBJ2-6; D is perhaps TRBD2 (5 bases). CDR1 and CDR2 from the germline V gene are LGHNA and YSLEER. V was cut by 1 base and J by 3 bases, with 13 bases left in between. CDR3 length equals 17 residues. Written as DNA, the CDR3 is TGCGCCAGCAGCCAAGGGCCACCGGGAAATGGGGCCAACGTCCTGACTTTC. Its translation is CASSQGPPGNGANVLTF.

This clone showed up just a few times. The chain combines TRBV28 with TRBJ2-7; TRBD2 agrees at 10 bases. V lost 7 bases, J lost 3 bases, and 12 bases stayed unmatched. CDR3 size: 16 residues. The germline gives CDR1 MDHEN, CDR2 SYDVKM. The CDR3 is CASMVLGASGSYEQYF. In nucleotides, the CDR3 is TGTGCCAGCATGGTTCTCGGGGCTAGCGGGAGCTACGAGCAGTACTTC.

This rearrangement joins TRBV7-2 to TRBJ1-4; 8 bases are a match to TRBD1. CDR3 length equals 18 residues. Germline lookup yields CDR1 SGHTA and CDR2 FQGNSA. The trim removed 3 bases at V and 0 bases at J, leaving 9 bases unmatched. This CDR3 is CASSLTGALPTTNEKLFF. In nucleotides, the CDR3 is TGTGCCAGCAGCTTGACAGGGGCGCTCCCGACAACTAATGAAAAACTGTTTTTT.

CDR3 nucleotide sequence: TGTGCCAGCAGGCTAGCCGAAGCGGGAGTAGGAGAGCAGTACTTC. Its translation is CASRLAEAGVGEQYF. J is TRBJ2-7 and V is TRBV7-8; 8 positions agree with TRBD2. V gave up 6 bases and J gave up 7 bases; unmatched junction bases: 14. Germline CDR1 reads SGHVS; CDR2 reads FQNEAQ. CDR3 size: 15 residues. Combining the CDR3 with reference TRBV7-8 and TRBJ2-7 gives the whole variable domain GAGVSQSPRYKVAKRGQDVALRCDPISGHVSLFWYQQALGQGPEFLTYFQNEAQLDKSGLPSDRFFAERPEGSVSTLKIQRTQQEDSAVYLCASRLAEAGVGEQYFGPGTRLTVT.

The V call is TRBV6-5, the J call TRBJ2-7; D might be TRBD1 (5 bases). This CDR3 comprises 11 residues. The V end lost 8 bases, the J end lost 0 bases, and 5 bases lay between the germline ends. CDR1 is MNHEY and CDR2 is SVGAGI in the germline V gene. CDR3 DNA: TGTGCCAGCGGACACTCCTACGAGCAGTACTTC. This codes for CASGHSYEQYF.

This chain links TRBV27 with TRBJ1-4, with 7 positions matching TRBD1. The trim removed 5 bases at V and 3 bases at J, leaving 6 bases unmatched. The CDR3 is 15 residues long. The V gene's germline CDR1 is MNHEY and CDR2 SMNVEV (reference sequence). The CDR3 DNA reads as TGTGCCAGCAGTCCCAGACAGGGCGCTAATGAAAAACTGTTTTTT. This codes for CASSPRQGANEKLFF.

This sequence joins TRBV2 and TRBJ1-1, with 7 bases that match TRBD1. Germline V gene data show CDR1 as SNHLY and CDR2 as FYNNEI. CDR3 length: 13 amino acids. The trim removed 6 bases at V and 5 bases at J, leaving 6 bases unmatched. CDR3: CASRGQGDTEAFF. Written as DNA, the CDR3 is TGTGCCAGCAGGGGTCAGGGGGATACTGAAGCTTTCTTT.

The chain has TRBV19 and TRBJ1-5, with 7 bases matching TRBD1. The junction had 7 bases not matched to a gene; V was cut back by 7 bases and J by 7 bases. Per the germline V gene, CDR1 is LNHDA and CDR2 is SQIVND (reference sequence). The CDR3 sequence is 13 residues long. The CDR3 loop reads CASTPGQRQPQHF. The CDR3, as DNA: TGTGCCAGTACGCCGGGACAGAGGCAGCCCCAGCATTTT.

The V gene is TRBV9, the J gene TRBJ2-1; no clear D. The CDR3 sequence is 14 residues long. Germline V gene lookup returns CDR1 SGDLS and CDR2 YYNGEE. V lost 4 bases and J 4 bases, leaving 12 bases between the germline ends. In DNA, the CDR3 is TGTGCCAGCAGCTCACGGAGAAGTTACAATGAGCAGTTCTTC. The encoded protein is CASSSRRSYNEQFF.

This chain connects TRBV28 to TRBJ1-3; D is unclear. V lost 6 bases and J lost 0, with 9 bases in between. Germline V lookup: CDR1 MDHEN, CDR2 SYDVKM. This CDR3 spans 14 amino acids. The CDR3 DNA reads as TGTGCCAGCAGGCTATTCGGCTCTGGAAACACCATATATTTT. This gives the protein CASRLFGSGNTIYF.

V gene TRBV19 combines with J gene TRBJ1-1; 7 bases match TRBD1. This CDR3 has 14 residues. Per the germline V gene, CDR1 is LNHDA and CDR2 is SQIVND (reference sequence). The V gene end was trimmed by 4 bases and the J gene end by 8 bases; junction bases not matched to a gene: 10. The CDR3 loop reads CASSTHIDREEAFF. CDR3 sequence (DNA): TGTGCCAGTAGTACCCACATAGACAGGGAGGAAGCTTTCTTT.

The rearrangement uses TRBV30 and TRBJ2-2, with D possibly TRBD2 on 6 matching bases. Germline CDR1 reads GTSNPN; CDR2 reads SVGIG (reference sequence). The CDR3 has 14 residues. V dropped 2 bases and J dropped 8 bases, with 15 bases sitting between them. CDR3 sequence (DNA): TGTGCCTGGAGTTGGGGCGGGACGGCGGGGGAGCTGTTTTTT. This translates into CAWSWGGTAGELFF.